Listed below are T cell receptor beta chains from one sample, sequenced in a study of PD-L1 blockade in urothelial cancer. The protocol was immunoSEQ multiplex PCR, while the TCRdb copy is restricted to in-frame clones and leaves out a portion. The profile shows tens of thousands of clones, 70% to 80% of them singletons. The source material was PBMCs, sampled around atezolizumab (anti-PD-L1) treatment. The receptors come from a man in his sixties or seventies with urothelial cancer. CDR3s include the opening cysteine and the closing phenylalanine or tryptophan. D genes are given only for firm matches. A clone size is listed for some rows: how often the clone was seen (once, few, many), or a class if it is expanded.

.	TRBV7-6	TRBJ2-2	TRBD2	CASSLAGGVSRELFF	TGTGCCAGCAGCCTAGCGGGAGGAGTAAGTCGGGAGCTGTTTTTT
.	TRBV4-1	TRBJ1-4	.	CASSHLGRGLNEKLFF	TGCGCCAGCAGCCACTTGGGGAGGGGGTTAAATGAAAAACTGTTTTTT
.	TRBV4-2	TRBJ2-2	TRBD2	CASSQEIAGMNTGELFF	TGTGCCAGCAGCCAAGAAATAGCGGGGATGAACACCGGGGAGCTGTTTTTT
.	TRBV20-1	TRBJ2-1	TRBD2	CSTSVGNEQFF	TGCAGCACTAGCGTCGGCAATGAGCAGTTCTTC
.	TRBV11-2	TRBJ1-3	.	CASSPGVRARGNTIYF	TGTGCCAGCAGCCCAGGGGTAAGGGCGCGTGGAAACACCATATATTTT
.	TRBV28	TRBJ2-7	TRBD2	CASSFYSVRLAGLSF	TGTGCCAGCAGTTTTTATTCCGTCCGCTTAGCGGGACTATCATTC
.	TRBV7-2	TRBJ1-6	.	CASSLLLPPLHF	TGTGCCAGCAGCTTACTCCTTCCACCCCTCCACTTT
.	TRBV11-2	TRBJ2-5	.	CASSLVKETQYF	TGTGCCAGCAGCTTAGTAAAAGAGACCCAGTACTTC
.	TRBV25-1	TRBJ2-7	TRBD2	CASSEYRGGAGGSYEQYF	TGTGCCAGCAGTGAATATAGAGGGGGAGCGGGAGGGTCCTACGAGCAGTACTTC
few	TRBV27	TRBJ2-7	TRBD2	CASSSFPSGSSYEQYF	TGTGCCAGCAGTTCGTTCCCCAGCGGGAGCTCCTACGAGCAGTACTTC
.	TRBV27	TRBJ2-1	TRBD1	CASSPGQGTYNEQFF	TGTGCCAGCAGTCCGGGACAGGGGACCTACAATGAGCAGTTCTTC
.	TRBV7-8	TRBJ2-1	TRBD2	CASSLDEKREGWQFF	TGTGCCAGCAGCTTAGACGAAAAGCGGGAGGGTTGGCAGTTCTTC
.	TRBV6-5	TRBJ1-2	TRBD1	CASVTGDGYTF	TGTGCCAGCGTTACAGGGGATGGCTACACCTTC
.	TRBV5-5	TRBJ1-5	TRBD1	CASSLSRGINQPQHF	TGTGCCAGCAGCTTGAGCAGGGGGATTAATCAGCCCCAGCATTTT
.	TRBV15	TRBJ2-7	.	CATSREQDNYEQYF	TGTGCCACCAGCAGAGAACAGGATAACTACGAGCAGTACTTC
.	TRBV11-2	TRBJ2-1	.	CASSLGRLSREQFF	TGTGCCAGCAGCTTAGGGAGACTTTCCCGGGAGCAGTTCTTC
.	TRBV9	TRBJ2-5	.	CASSVAERWGTQYF	TGTGCCAGCAGCGTAGCGGAGCGGTGGGGGACCCAGTACTTC
once	TRBV5-5	TRBJ2-7	TRBD1	CASSFAGGSYEQYF	TGTGCCAGCAGCTTTGCAGGGGGAAGCTACGAGCAGTACTTC
.	TRBV4-3	TRBJ2-5	TRBD1	CASSQDPGQGETQYF	TGCGCCAGCAGCCAAGATCCGGGACAGGGAGAGACCCAGTACTTC
.	TRBV18	TRBJ1-1	TRBD1	CASSPLDRGLAFF	TGTGCCAGCTCACCACTAGACAGGGGGCTGGCTTTCTTT
once	TRBV19	TRBJ1-1	TRBD1	CASSPQGALPNTEAFF	TGTGCCAGTAGTCCTCAGGGGGCGCTCCCGAACACTGAAGCTTTCTTT
.	TRBV2	TRBJ1-2	.	CASSRGFNYGYTF	TGTGCCAGTTCTAGAGGGTTCAACTATGGCTACACCTTC
.	TRBV7-2	TRBJ2-7	TRBD1	CASSLTHGTASSYEQYF	TGTGCCAGCAGCTTAACTCACGGGACAGCGAGCTCCTACGAGCAGTACTTC
.	TRBV6-5	TRBJ2-7	.	CASTPPSGNEQYF	TGTGCCAGCACGCCCCCCTCGGGGAACGAGCAGTACTTC
.	TRBV4-3	TRBJ1-1	.	CASSQEDRGNTEAFF	TGCGCCAGCAGCCAAGAGGACCGGGGGAACACTGAAGCTTTCTTT
.	TRBV2	TRBJ2-4	TRBD2	CASRGLAHSPKNIQYF	TGTGCCAGCAGAGGACTAGCTCATAGCCCCAAAAACATTCAGTACTTC
.	TRBV7-2	TRBJ1-5	.	CASSLPQGTQHF	TGTGCCAGCAGCTTACCTCAGGGGACCCAGCATTTT
.	TRBV27	TRBJ1-4	.	CASSLSPKGEKLFF	TGTGCCAGCAGTTTATCCCCAAAGGGGGAAAAACTGTTTTTT
.	TRBV11-3	TRBJ2-7	TRBD2	CASSLDRGDEQYF	TGTGCCAGCAGCCTAGATCGGGGGGACGAGCAGTACTTC
once	TRBV18	TRBJ2-2	TRBD1	CASSPTGDTGELFF	TGTGCCAGCTCGCCCACAGGGGACACCGGGGAGCTGTTTTTT
.	TRBV2	TRBJ1-5	TRBD1	CASRARDSNSNQPQHF	TGTGCCAGCAGGGCCCGGGACAGTAATAGCAATCAGCCCCAGCATTTT
few	TRBV7-3	TRBJ2-2	TRBD1	CASSPGDRGAGELFF	TGTGCCAGCAGCCCAGGGGACAGGGGCGCCGGGGAGCTGTTTTTT
.	TRBV7-2	TRBJ2-5	.	CASSLQTRGGETQYF	TGTGCCAGCAGCTTACAGACTAGGGGCGGGGAGACCCAGTACTTC